This T cell receptor (beta chain) was captured in a study of cytomegalovirus exposure and HLA in healthy donors. Study at large: Counted in an early data release were tens of millions of unique TCRs from HLA-typed donors.

As regards this clone: Its matching antigen is unknown.

Amplification used 60 Vbeta primers and 13 Jbeta primers. The repertoire was sequenced with immunoSEQ multiplex PCR; TCRdb's copy has only in-frame clones and lacks some. Of under 130,000 clones listed, 76% are singletons. V lost 4 bases and J lost 4, with 6 bases in between. The CDR3 consists of 12 residues. Germline assignment: CDR1 ENHRY and CDR2 SYGVKD. Whole-study findings and limits: Researchers reported in a later analysis that common viral pathogens appeared linked to several top clusters.

This chain uses TRBV10-3 with TRBJ2-3; no definite D call. The receptor comes from a woman between 18 and 29 years old in good health and CMV-seropositive. The specimen was PBMCs. DNA for the CDR3: TGTGCCATCAGTGCCTCAGCAGATACGCAGTATTTT. It yields the protein CAISASADTQYF.